A selection of T cell receptor beta chains follows, all from one sample in a study of tumor-infiltrating lymphocytes in localized non-small cell lung cancer. Profiling relied on immunoSEQ multiplex PCR, and the TCRdb table lists in-frame clones only, not all of them. The table records around 10,000 clones, roughly 78% of them present only once. Sequencing input: lung tumor tissue. These receptors originate from a human donor with non-small cell lung cancer. The CDR3 runs from the conserved cysteine through the conserved F or W. A D gene is named only where the DNA matches it firmly. The listing skips clone size in some rows; elsewhere it reads once, few, many or a size class.

d_call,j_call,clone_size,v_call,cdr3_aa,cdr3_nt
TRBD2,TRBJ2-1,NA,TRBV11-3,CASSLRSSGAYNEQFF,TGTGCCAGCAGCTTGCGGAGCAGCGGGGCCTACAATGAGCAGTTCTTC
NA,TRBJ1-1,NA,TRBV10-3,CAISARVGKMDTEAFF,TGTGCCATCAGCGCCAGGGTGGGGAAGATGGACACTGAAGCTTTCTTT
NA,TRBJ1-5,NA,TRBV9,CASSVEGSTPQHF,TGTGCCAGCAGCGTAGAGGGAAGTACGCCCCAGCATTTT
NA,TRBJ1-1,NA,TRBV29-1,CSVEVGDTEAFF,TGCAGCGTTGAAGTTGGGGACACTGAAGCTTTCTTT
NA,TRBJ1-1,NA,TRBV10-3,CAIRRGNTEAFF,TGTGCCATTAGAAGGGGGAACACTGAAGCTTTCTTT
NA,TRBJ1-4,few,TRBV5-1,CASSLSEGRLFF,TGCGCCAGCAGCTTGTCAGAGGGGAGACTGTTTTTT
NA,TRBJ2-2,NA,TRBV9,CASSPKITGEATGELFF,TGTGCCAGCAGCCCCAAAATTACAGGGGAGGCCACCGGGGAGCTGTTTTTT
NA,TRBJ1-1,NA,TRBV9,CASSALQGNAEAFF,TGTGCCAGCAGCGCGTTGCAGGGTAACGCTGAAGCTTTCTTT
NA,TRBJ2-5,few,TRBV7-2,CASSLAAAGNQETQYF,TGTGCCAGCAGCTTAGCGGCGGCGGGGAACCAAGAGACCCAGTACTTC
NA,TRBJ1-4,few,TRBV9,CASSVGPVANEKLFF,TGTGCCAGCAGCGTAGGTCCTGTAGCTAATGAAAAACTGTTTTTT
TRBD1,TRBJ1-2,NA,TRBV25-1,CASSKGQGIGGYTF,TGTGCCAGCAGCAAGGGACAGGGAATAGGTGGCTACACCTTC
TRBD2,TRBJ2-5,NA,TRBV4-3,CASSQDWAGGLQETQYF,TGCGCCAGCAGCCAAGATTGGGCGGGGGGTCTGCAAGAGACCCAGTACTTC
TRBD2,TRBJ2-3,NA,TRBV4-3,CASSQGTGGLTTDTQYF,TGCGCCAGCAGCCAAGGTACGGGGGGGCTGACCACAGATACGCAGTATTTT
TRBD1,TRBJ2-2,NA,TRBV6-1,CASSKDRPNTGELFF,TGTGCCAGCAGTAAGGACAGGCCGAACACCGGGGAGCTGTTTTTT
NA,TRBJ2-1,NA,TRBV5-1,CASSLDRYNEQFF,TGCGCCAGCAGCTTGGACCGCTACAATGAGCAGTTCTTC
TRBD1,TRBJ2-7,NA,TRBV9,CASSALLGQGNEQYF,TGTGCCAGCAGCGCCCTATTGGGACAGGGGAACGAGCAGTACTTC
TRBD1,TRBJ1-5,few,TRBV7-9,CASSKGQGTSSNQPQHF,TGTGCCAGCAGCAAGGGACAGGGGACTTCTAGCAATCAGCCCCAGCATTTT
NA,TRBJ2-3,NA,TRBV6-1,CASSPPTGLDTQYF,TGTGCCAGCAGCCCACCAACAGGGTTAGATACGCAGTATTTT
NA,TRBJ2-5,NA,TRBV14,CASSLQDRQYETQYF,TGTGCCAGCAGCCTCCAGGACAGACAATATGAGACCCAGTACTTC
TRBD1,TRBJ1-5,NA,TRBV6-5,CASSSGQGESNQPQHF,TGTGCCAGCAGTTCAGGACAGGGCGAGAGCAATCAGCCCCAGCATTTT
NA,TRBJ2-7,once,TRBV14,CASSRRMVSEQYF,TGTGCCAGCAGCCGGCGGATGGTCTCCGAGCAGTACTTC
NA,TRBJ1-1,few,TRBV12-5,CASGLPGLNQDRTEAFF,TGTGCTAGTGGTTTGCCAGGATTGAACCAGGATCGGACTGAAGCTTTCTTT
NA,TRBJ2-7,NA,TRBV14,CASSPQRGSWGDYEQYF,TGTGCCAGCAGCCCACAACGCGGTTCTTGGGGAGACTACGAGCAGTACTTC
NA,TRBJ2-3,NA,TRBV25-1,CASSDDYPYLQYF,TGTGCCAGCAGTGACGACTATCCCTACCTGCAGTATTTT
NA,TRBJ2-1,NA,TRBV4-1,CASSQARGGEQFF,TGCGCCAGCAGCCAAGCACGAGGGGGGGAGCAGTTCTTC
NA,TRBJ1-1,few,TRBV29-1,CSVDPQMNTEAFF,TGCAGCGTTGACCCACAGATGAACACTGAAGCTTTCTTT
NA,TRBJ1-2,NA,TRBV7-8,CASSRGAGFNYGYTF,TGTGCCAGCAGCCGTGGTGCAGGGTTTAACTATGGCTACACCTTC
NA,TRBJ2-5,NA,TRBV14,CASSQFGGKETQYF,TGTGCCAGCAGCCAGTTCGGGGGTAAAGAGACCCAGTACTTC
NA,TRBJ2-3,NA,TRBV10-3,CAISETGDTQYF,TGTGCCATCAGTGAGACGGGAGATACGCAGTATTTT
NA,TRBJ2-7,NA,TRBV27,CASSPSTGPYEQYF,TGTGCCAGCAGTCCCTCGACAGGTCCCTACGAGCAGTACTTC
NA,TRBJ1-4,NA,TRBV7-8,CASSLSAYRAYNEKLFF,TGTGCCAGCAGCTTATCCGCCTACAGGGCCTATAATGAAAAACTGTTTTTT
TRBD1,TRBJ2-7,NA,TRBV28,CASSLEDRGPYEQYF,TGTGCCAGCAGTTTAGAGGACAGGGGACCCTACGAGCAGTACTTC
NA,TRBJ2-2,NA,TRBV10-3,CAISESDRGESDTGELFF,TGTGCCATCAGTGAGTCAGACAGAGGGGAATCGGACACCGGGGAGCTGTTTTTT
NA,TRBJ1-3,NA,TRBV19,CASSIFTHTIYF,TGTGCCAGTAGTATTTTTACGCACACCATATATTTT
NA,TRBJ2-7,NA,TRBV5-1,CASSPAESVSEQYF,TGCGCCAGCAGCCCTGCGGAGTCTGTTTCCGAGCAGTACTTC
NA,TRBJ2-7,NA,TRBV14,CASSPTTFPREQYF,TGTGCCAGCAGCCCCACGACATTCCCTAGAGAGCAGTACTTC
NA,TRBJ2-7,NA,TRBV29-1,CSVPGNQGHEQYF,TGCAGCGTTCCTGGGAACCAGGGGCACGAGCAGTACTTC
TRBD1,TRBJ1-6,NA,TRBV11-2,CASTQGGMGNNSPLHF,TGTGCCAGCACCCAGGGGGGGATGGGAAATAATTCACCCCTCCACTTT
NA,TRBJ2-3,NA,TRBV6-5,CASSYGGDGTQYF,TGTGCCAGCAGTTACGGGGGAGACGGTACGCAGTATTTT
NA,TRBJ2-5,NA,TRBV9,CASSVLGGQETQYF,TGTGCCAGCAGCGTACTTGGCGGCCAAGAGACCCAGTACTTC
TRBD1,TRBJ2-7,NA,TRBV5-4,CASSRSGTVSYEQYF,TGTGCCAGCAGCCGGTCCGGGACAGTCTCCTACGAGCAGTACTTC
NA,TRBJ1-5,NA,TRBV6-1,CASSEFFGGDQPQHF,TGTGCCAGCAGTGAATTCTTCGGGGGGGACCAGCCCCAGCATTTT
NA,TRBJ2-7,once,TRBV7-6,CASSLEGRSDFFFDEQYF,TGTGCCAGCAGCCTGGAGGGTAGATCGGACTTCTTTTTTGACGAGCAGTACTTC
TRBD2,TRBJ2-5,NA,TRBV18,CASSPQLAGGRETQYF,TGTGCCAGCTCACCACAACTAGCGGGAGGCCGAGAGACCCAGTACTTC
TRBD1,TRBJ1-2,NA,TRBV5-1,CASSPPTGSAGYTF,TGCGCCAGCAGCCCCCCGACAGGGTCCGCTGGCTACACCTTC
TRBD1,TRBJ1-1,once,TRBV19,CASSDRDRGLMNTEAFF,TGTGCCAGTAGTGACCGGGACAGGGGACTCATGAACACTGAAGCTTTCTTT
TRBD2,TRBJ2-3,few,TRBV7-3,CASSQRTSGDTDTQYF,TGTGCCAGCAGCCAGAGGACTAGCGGAGACACAGATACGCAGTATTTT
NA,TRBJ2-5,few,TRBV2,CASSASGMYQETQYF,TGTGCCAGCAGTGCTTCAGGAATGTACCAAGAGACCCAGTACTTC
NA,TRBJ2-5,NA,TRBV11-3,CASSLVPGGQETQYF,TGTGCCAGCAGCTTAGTCCCAGGCGGCCAAGAGACCCAGTACTTC
NA,TRBJ2-7,NA,TRBV2,CASSGGRTSGSYEQYF,TGTGCCAGCAGTGGTGGGAGGACCAGTGGCTCCTACGAGCAGTACTTC
NA,TRBJ1-2,few,TRBV29-1,CSVYGKRGGKDYGYTF,TGCAGCGTTTACGGCAAAAGGGGGGGTAAAGACTATGGCTACACCTTC
TRBD2,TRBJ2-1,NA,TRBV6-1,CASSESIGSGIGHNEQFF,TGTGCCAGCAGTGAGTCAATCGGAAGCGGGATTGGTCACAATGAGCAGTTCTTC
TRBD2,TRBJ2-5,NA,TRBV27,CASSPHRLAGELETQYF,TGTGCCAGCAGTCCGCACCGACTAGCGGGGGAACTAGAGACCCAGTACTTC
TRBD1,TRBJ2-7,few,TRBV5-4,CASSPRDRVFGEQYF,TGTGCCAGCAGCCCCCGGGACAGGGTCTTCGGCGAGCAGTACTTC
TRBD1,TRBJ1-2,few,TRBV5-1,CASSFLSPGTGNGYTF,TGCGCCAGCAGCTTCCTCTCCCCCGGGACAGGGAATGGCTACACCTTC